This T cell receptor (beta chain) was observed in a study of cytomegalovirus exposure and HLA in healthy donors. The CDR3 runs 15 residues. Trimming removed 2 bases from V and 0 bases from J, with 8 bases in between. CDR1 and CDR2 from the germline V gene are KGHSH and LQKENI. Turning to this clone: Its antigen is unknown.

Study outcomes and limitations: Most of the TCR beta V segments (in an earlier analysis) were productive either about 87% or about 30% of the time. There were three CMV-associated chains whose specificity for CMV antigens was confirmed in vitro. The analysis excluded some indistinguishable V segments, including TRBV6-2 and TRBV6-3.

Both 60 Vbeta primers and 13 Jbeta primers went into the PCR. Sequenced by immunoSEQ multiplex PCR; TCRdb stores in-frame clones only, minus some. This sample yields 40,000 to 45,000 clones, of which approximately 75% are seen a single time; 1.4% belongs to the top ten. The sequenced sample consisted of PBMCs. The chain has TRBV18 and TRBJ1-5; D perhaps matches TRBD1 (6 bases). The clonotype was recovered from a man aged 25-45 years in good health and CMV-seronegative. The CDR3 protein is CASSPGQTSNQPQHF. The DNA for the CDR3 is TGTGCCAGCTCACCAGGACAGACTAGCAATCAGCCCCAGCATTTT.